This TCR beta chain is from a study of vaccination effects on CD4 cells after COVID-19. Study-wide background: Post-vaccine draws lagged the second dose by a median of 72 days. Study-wide results and limits: The study had few convalescent patients and no early post-infection timepoints.

The germline CDR1 and CDR2 sequences are LNHDA and SQIVND (reference sequence). The CDR3 loop spans 13 amino acids. Trimming left V 7 bases short and J 5 bases short, with 13 bases between. Sequencing in the ViraFEST assay came after antigen-specific CD4+ T cells had been expanded with viral peptide pools, which were used to stimulate PBMC. Culture proceeded for more than 8 days, and CD4+ T cells were then isolated. It was two doses of either the BNT162b2 or mRNA-1273 vaccine that participants received. None of the vaccinated had previously contracted SARS-CoV-2, and their nucleocapsid antibodies tested negative. A half-medium replacement with IL-2 medium was carried out on days 3 and 7. Clones were sequenced by immunoSEQ multiplex PCR, and TCRdb holds only the in-frame ones, with some missing. Seen here are around 30,000 clones, around three fifths observed once, and the top ten hold about 8.4%. To note about this clone: Antigen: not known.

The TCR originated in a human donor who received a COVID-19 vaccine. Specimen: CD4+ T cells from PBMCs cultured with SARS-CoV-2 spike peptides, collected after COVID-19 vaccination. The V gene is TRBV19, the J gene TRBJ2-3, with D tentatively TRBD1 (5 bases). This CDR3 is CASTGYQRDTQYF. The CDR3 DNA reads TGTGCCAGTACAGGGTATCAGAGAGATACGCAGTATTTT.